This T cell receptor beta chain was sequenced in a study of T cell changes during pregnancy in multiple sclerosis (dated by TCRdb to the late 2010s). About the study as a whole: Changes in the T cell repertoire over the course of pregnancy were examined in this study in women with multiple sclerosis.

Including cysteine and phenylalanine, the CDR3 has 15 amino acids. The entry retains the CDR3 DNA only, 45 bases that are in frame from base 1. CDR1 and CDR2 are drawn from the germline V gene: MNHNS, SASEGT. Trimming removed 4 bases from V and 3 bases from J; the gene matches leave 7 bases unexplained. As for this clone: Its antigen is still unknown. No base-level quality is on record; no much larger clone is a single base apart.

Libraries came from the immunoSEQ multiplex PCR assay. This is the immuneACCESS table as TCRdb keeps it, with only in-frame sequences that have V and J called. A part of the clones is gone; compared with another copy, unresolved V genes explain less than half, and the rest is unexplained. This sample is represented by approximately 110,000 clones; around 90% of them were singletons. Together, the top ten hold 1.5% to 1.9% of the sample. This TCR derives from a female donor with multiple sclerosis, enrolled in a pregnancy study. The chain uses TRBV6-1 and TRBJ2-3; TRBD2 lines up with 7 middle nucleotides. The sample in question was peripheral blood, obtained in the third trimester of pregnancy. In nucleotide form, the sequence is TGTGCCAGCAGTGTCATAGCGGGTTTAACAGATACGCAGTATTTT. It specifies CASSVIAGLTDTQYF.